This T cell receptor (beta chain) is from a study of cytomegalovirus exposure and HLA in healthy donors. The study ran its PCR with 60 Vbeta and 13 Jbeta primers. Generated by immunoSEQ multiplex PCR, the TCRdb table keeps only in-frame clones and is missing some. The table lists some 170,000 clones, 60% to 85% of them singletons. The J segment lost 7 bases and the V segment lost 6 bases, leaving 8 bases of the junction unmatched. The CDR3 has 14 residues. The germline CDR1 and CDR2 sequences are SNHLY and FYNNEI. The receptor was isolated from a man aged 25 to 40 in good health and CMV-seropositive. This chain uses TRBV2 with TRBJ1-2, with 10 nucleotides matching TRBD1. Sequencing was performed on PBMCs. CDR3 sequence reads: CASSRDRGSGGYTF. CDR3 nucleotide sequence: TGTGCCAGCAGCAGGGACAGGGGCTCGGGTGGCTACACCTTC.